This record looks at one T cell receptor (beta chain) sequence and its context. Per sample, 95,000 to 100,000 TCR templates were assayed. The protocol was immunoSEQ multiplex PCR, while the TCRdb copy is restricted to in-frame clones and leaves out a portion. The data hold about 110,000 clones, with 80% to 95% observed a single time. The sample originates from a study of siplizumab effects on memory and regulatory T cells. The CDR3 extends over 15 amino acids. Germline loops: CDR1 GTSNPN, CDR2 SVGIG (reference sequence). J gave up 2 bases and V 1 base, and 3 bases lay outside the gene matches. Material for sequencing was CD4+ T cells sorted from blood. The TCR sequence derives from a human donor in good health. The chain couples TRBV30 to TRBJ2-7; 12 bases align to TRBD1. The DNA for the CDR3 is TGTGCCTGGAGTGAAGGGACAGGGGGCCCCTACGAGCAGTACTTC. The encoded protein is CAWSEGTGGPYEQYF.